This entry lists 18 T cell receptor beta chains sequenced from one sample in a study of shared clonotypes between healthy human individuals. TCRdb's copy holds only in-frame clones and misses some; the assay was immunoSEQ multiplex PCR. The sample has 1.6 million or so clones; around 98.5% are singletons. The sequenced sample consisted of naive CD4+ T cells sorted from blood. Subset specified: CD45RA+ positively selected. The receptors stem from a man between 25 and 39 years old in good health.

J is TRBJ2-3 and V is TRBV5-1; 13 positions match TRBD2. The V gene end was trimmed by 3 bases and the J gene end by 5 bases; junction bases not matched to a gene: 6. The CDR3 covers 16 residues. Germline V CDR1 and CDR2: SGHRS, YFSETQ. DNA for the CDR3: TGCGCCAGCAGCTCCTCGAGACTAGCGGGAGGAGATACGCAGTATTTT. This gives the protein CASSSSRLAGGDTQYF.

The CDR3 nucleotides read TGCGCCAGCAGCCAAGATGCAGGGCTAAACACCATATATTTT. This sequence encodes CASSQDAGLNTIYF. This chain links TRBV4-3 with TRBJ1-3; a weak D match, TRBD1 (5 bases). The CDR3 covers 14 residues. Trimming stripped 0 bases from V and 6 bases from J, with 9 bases between. Germline CDR1 is LGHNA and CDR2 is YSLEER.

The chain uses TRBV5-4 and TRBJ1-3; D may be TRBD1 (5 bases). The germline V gene encodes CDR1 SGHNT and CDR2 YYREEE (reference sequence). Trimming pared 0 bases from V and 4 bases from J, leaving 11 bases between. The CDR3 is made up of 15 amino acids. CDR3 sequence (DNA): TGTGCCAGCAGCTTGGGGGGCGCCTCCGGAAACACCATATATTTT. Translated: CASSLGGASGNTIYF.

As concerns this clone: This sample also contains other DNA sequences that code for the same CDR3. The J gene is TRBJ2-7, the V gene TRBV6-5; a weak D match, TRBD2 (5 bases). V was cut by 7 bases and J by 4 bases, with 8 bases left in between. The CDR3 spans 11 residues. CDR1 and CDR2 from the germline V gene are MNHEY and SVGAGI. This CDR3 is CASTRGYEQYF. CDR3 nucleotides: TGTGCCAGCACAAGAGGGTACGAGCAGTACTTC.

V gene TRBV9 combines with J gene TRBJ2-1, with D possibly TRBD1 on 8 matching bases. The CDR3 contains 15 residues. Germline V CDR1 and CDR2: SGDLS, YYNGEE. Trimming shortened V by 5 bases and J by 5 bases, and 17 bases separated the two germline ends. DNA for the CDR3: TGTGCCAGCAGGCCCCAACAGGGGGGGGACAATGAGCAGTTCTTC. As protein: CASRPQQGGDNEQFF.

The chain links TRBV27 to TRBJ2-2; D gene uncertain. Between the trimmed V and J ends, which lost 2 bases and 5 bases, there was a span of 6 bases. This CDR3 has 13 residues. Germline V lookup: CDR1 MNHEY, CDR2 SMNVEV (reference sequence). CDR3 amino acids: CASSLVWTGELFF. CDR3 DNA sequence: TGTGCCAGCAGTTTAGTCTGGACCGGGGAGCTGTTTTTT.

The count of this clone is one. This chain joins TRBV7-2 and TRBJ1-2, with D tentatively TRBD1 (5 bases). The germline V gene has CDR1 SGHTA and CDR2 FQGNSA. The ends were cut back, 5 bases at V and 1 base at J, with 20 bases in the middle. This CDR3 has 17 residues. CDR3 amino acids: CASSMIVGRTNNYGYTF. The CDR3 DNA reads as TGTGCCAGCAGCATGATCGTGGGACGGACTAATAACTATGGCTACACCTTC.

This clone was observed once. The chain couples TRBV10-3 to TRBJ2-7, with 10 bases identical to TRBD2. Germline V gene sequence: CDR1 ENHRY, CDR2 SYGVKD. The CDR3 totals 16 residues. Trimming removed 5 bases from V and 2 bases from J; junction bases left unmatched: 9. This chain's CDR3 is CAISLRTSGTTYEQYF. DNA for the CDR3: TGTGCCATCAGTCTGAGGACTAGCGGAACGACCTACGAGCAGTACTTC.

As to this clone: The sample holds other DNA sequences that translate to the same CDR3. The chain carries TRBV9 and TRBJ2-7; no clear D. Germline V gives CDR1 SGDLS, CDR2 YYNGEE. Trimming took off 0 bases at V and 4 bases at J, with 8 bases between the two ends. The CDR3 runs 13 residues. CDR3 protein: CASSVELGYEQYF. The CDR3 coding sequence is TGTGCCAGCAGCGTAGAGCTTGGGTACGAGCAGTACTTC.

V gene TRBV18 combines with J gene TRBJ2-5; D possibly corresponds to TRBD1 (8 bases). The V gene's germline CDR1 is KGHSH and CDR2 LQKENI. V was cut by 2 bases and J by 5 bases, with 15 bases left in between. This CDR3 has 15 residues. In DNA form, the CDR3 reads TGTGCCAGCTCACCAGACAGGGGAGGGCGTGAGACCCAGTACTTC. Translation gives CASSPDRGGRETQYF. Full variable domain (missing parts from reference TRBV18 and TRBJ2-5): NAGVMQNPRHLVRRRGQEARLRCSPMKGHSHVYWYRQLPEEGLKFMVYLQKENIIDESGMPKERFSAEFPKEGPSILRIQQVVRGDSAAYFCASSPDRGGRETQYFGPGTRLLVL.

The chain combines TRBV7-8 with TRBJ1-2; 7 nucleotides line up with TRBD1. Trimming cost V 5 bases and J 4 bases; bases outside gene matches: 10. The CDR3 loop spans 15 amino acids. CDR1 and CDR2 (germline): SGHVS, FQNEAQ. CDR3 sequence reads: CASSAPRTGLYGYTF. Here the CDR3 DNA reads TGTGCCAGCAGCGCCCCTAGGACAGGACTCTATGGCTACACCTTC.

The gene calls are TRBV4-1 and TRBJ2-2; 9 positions match TRBD2. CDR3 size: 17 residues. The germline gives CDR1 MGHRA, CDR2 YSYEKL. Trimming took 1 base from V and 2 from J; bases not matched to a gene: 5. As DNA, the CDR3 is TGCGCCAGCAGCCAAGCAAGGACTAGCGATAACACCGGGGAGCTGTTTTTT. Translation: CASSQARTSDNTGELFF.

As for this clone: The same CDR3 is also encoded by other DNA sequences in this sample. The chain links TRBV11-3 to TRBJ2-3, with a weak D call TRBD1 (6 bases). The length of the CDR3 is 13 residues. Germline-derived CDR1 and CDR2 are SGHNT and YENEEA. V was cut by 3 bases and J by 5 bases, with 9 bases left in between. The CDR3 coding sequence is TGTGCCAGCAGCTTGGGGGCCGGAGATACGCAGTATTTT. The encoded protein is CASSLGAGDTQYF.

The rearrangement uses TRBV9 and TRBJ2-6; a weak D match, TRBD1 (6 bases). Trimming pared 3 bases from V and 0 bases from J, leaving 13 bases between. Germline assignment: CDR1 SGDLS and CDR2 YYNGEE. This CDR3 region has 17 residues. DNA of the CDR3: TGTGCCAGCAGCGAGGGATACAGGGTCTCTGGGGCCAACGTCCTGACTTTC. Translated: CASSEGYRVSGANVLTF.

V is TRBV6-5 and J is TRBJ2-7; weak D call: TRBD1 (7 bases). CDR1 is MNHEY and CDR2 is SVGAGI in the germline V gene. The V gene lost 7 bases and the J gene lost 0 bases, with 16 bases spanning the gap. The CDR3 has 15 amino acids. The CDR3 coding sequence is TGTGCCAGCACCCCAGGGGGTAGCGGCTCCTACGAGCAGTACTTC. It encodes CASTPGGSGSYEQYF.

The chain recombines TRBV6-6 with TRBJ2-3, with 9 bases aligning to TRBD2. Trimming took 7 bases from V and 5 from J; bases not matched to a gene: 13. Germline assignment: CDR1 MNHNY and CDR2 SVGAGI (reference sequence). The CDR3 sequence is 16 residues long. The CDR3 region is CASTPALAGEEDTQYF. CDR3 nucleotide sequence: TGTGCCAGCACTCCGGCGTTAGCGGGGGAGGAAGATACGCAGTATTTT.

The V call is TRBV12-5, the J call TRBJ1-2; D is uncertain. This CDR3 spans 14 amino acids. The germline V and J ends were trimmed by 5 bases and 5 bases, with 15 bases remaining between them. Germline assignment: CDR1 LGHNT and CDR2 FRNRAP. The CDR3, as DNA: TGTGCTAGTGGTCTCGACTCTACGTCATATGGCTACACCTTC. It specifies CASGLDSTSYGYTF. Complete variable domain (other parts from reference TRBV12-5 and TRBJ1-2): DARVTQTPRHKVTEMGQEVTMRCQPILGHNTVFWYRQTMMQGLELLAYFRNRAPLDDSGMPKDRFSAEMPDATLATLKIQPSEPRDSAVYFCASGLDSTSYGYTFGSGTRLTVV.

The J gene is TRBJ2-1, the V gene TRBV5-4, with 7 bases aligning to TRBD2. V shed 6 bases, J shed 6 bases, and the junction held 6 bases outside the gene matches. Looked up from germline, CDR1 is SGHNT and CDR2 is YYREEE (reference sequence). There are 13 residues in the CDR3. This CDR3 is CASTSAGVNEQFF. The CDR3 bases are TGTGCCAGCACCAGCGCGGGAGTCAATGAGCAGTTCTTC.